This TCR beta chain came from a study of Ad26.COV2.S vaccination and SARS-CoV-2 variants (dated by TCRdb to the early 2020s). As for the study more broadly: Donors in the vaccine arm were drawn from COV1001, a phase I-IIa trial of Ad26.COV2.S in healthy adults that was multicentre, randomized, double-blind and placebo-controlled. Ad26.COV2.S was given intramuscularly at 5x10^10 or 1x10^11 viral particles, as a single shot or as two shots 56 days apart. TCRbeta repertoire sequencing was used to assess the specificity and breadth of SARS-CoV-2-reactive T cell receptors after Ad26.COV2.S vaccination. The TCR-sequenced set comprised about 32 samples: approximately 19 Ad26.COV2.S vaccine recipients, 5 placebo recipients and 8 SARS-CoV-2 convalescent individuals. Trial participants were randomized into five groups of five, in which low-dose or high-dose Ad26.COV2.S was given once or twice, or placebo was given on both occasions. Investigators did not know the trial group allocation while performing experiments and assessing outcomes. The paper's findings and limits, for the study overall: According to the authors, total T cell responses may have been underestimated by the TCR breadth and depth analyses. Non-spike TCR breadth was comparable between vaccine and placebo recipients, consistent with the vaccine containing only spike. Comparing responses between vaccine doses or regimens was not something the study was powered to do. Substantial breadth of spike-specific CD8+ and CD4+ T cell responses was reported after vaccination. Spike-specific TCR breadth was higher in Ad26.COV2.S recipients than in placebo recipients (P = 0.0014).

Only a few counts were recorded for this clone. Its specific antigen is unknown. Per-base quality was not reported, and no clone a single base away is much larger than it. TCRbeta CDR3 regions were sequenced with the immunoSEQ Assay. After extraction, genomic DNA underwent amplification by bias-controlled multiplex PCR, followed by high-throughput sequencing. The authors' pipeline ran thus. Collapsing and filtering of sequences were performed to quantify the absolute abundance of each unique TCRbeta CDR3 region. T cell fraction was estimated by normalizing TCRbeta template counts to usable DNA, which was measured by amplifying reference genes present in all nucleated cells. Repertoire TCRs were annotated as SARS-CoV-2-specific by exact matching of V gene, CDR3 amino acid sequence and J gene to a known reactive TCR set. The reference SARS-CoV-2 TCR set came from MIRA and was filtered for enrichment in COVID-19-positive ImmuneCODE repertoires, removing public or cross-reactive TCRs. Using the MIRA antigens, annotated TCRs were further analysed by specific ORF or by position within an ORF. Breadth was defined as the number of annotated unique rearrangements divided by the total number of unique productive rearrangements, and depth was defined as the summed frequency of the annotated unique rearrangements. Group comparisons of TCR breadth used two-sided Wilcoxon rank-sum tests. Sourced from immuneACCESS, this table was stored by TCRdb with only in-frame sequences that have V and J called. A share of the clones is absent; for the studies checked, an unresolved V gene accounts for under half, and the remainder has no known explanation. That table furnishes V, J and clone size, whereas the DNA furnished D and trimming. The sample table records about 350,000 clones; roughly 90% of these occur just once. The ten largest account for approximately 12% of the sample.

The treatment or condition label on this specimen signifies: 15 to 20 received Ad26.COV2.S at low or high dose, single or two shots; several received placebo; per-sample allocation not given. For vaccine and placebo recipients, repertoires were sequenced using samples collected on day 63 after the first injection. In Cohort 1b, around 23 adults aged 18-55 years were enrolled at a single site in Boston, USA, between 29 July and 7 August 2020. Ad26.COV2.S consisted of a replication-incompetent adenovirus type 26 vector by which a prefusion-stabilized SARS-CoV-2 spike protein from the original Wuhan strain was expressed. The junction shows trimming of 1 base on V and 10 bases on J, plus 15 bases between the germline ends. The CDR3 measures 15 amino acids from cysteine to phenylalanine. The read is trimmed to its CDR3 DNA, 45 bases read in frame from base 1. From the germline V gene, CDR1 is SGHRS and CDR2 is YFSETQ.

The specimen was peripheral blood, collected in a trial of Ad26.COV2.S vaccine versus placebo. The chain is assembled from TRBV5-1 and TRBJ1-6, with an unclear D gene assignment. This TCR came from a person between 18 and 65 years old who received the Ad26.COV2.S COVID-19 vaccine or a placebo. The base sequence is TGCGCCAGCAGCTTGATTGGGGAGTCGGGCTCACCCCTCCACTTT. Translated, it reads CASSLIGESGSPLHF.